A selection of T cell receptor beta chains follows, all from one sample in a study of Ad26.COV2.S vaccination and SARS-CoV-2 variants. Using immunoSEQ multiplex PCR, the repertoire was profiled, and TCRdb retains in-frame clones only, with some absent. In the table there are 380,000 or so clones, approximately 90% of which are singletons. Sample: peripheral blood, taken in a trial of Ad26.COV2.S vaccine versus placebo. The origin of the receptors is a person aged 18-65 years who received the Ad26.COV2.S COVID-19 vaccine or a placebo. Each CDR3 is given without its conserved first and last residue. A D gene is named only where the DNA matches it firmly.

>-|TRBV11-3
ASSTRTVSSYNEQF
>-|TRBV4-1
ASSPRDVSSYEQY
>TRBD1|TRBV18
ASSPRGQGADTGELF
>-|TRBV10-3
AISVSGLIHARSTDTQY
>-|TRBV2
ASSDDWKGRTGELF
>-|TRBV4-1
ASRRTGATEAF
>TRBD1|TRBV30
AWSRQGRREKLF
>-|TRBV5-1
ASSLTENYGYT
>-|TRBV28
ASSPLVGSTDTQY
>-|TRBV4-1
ASSRQSSGSLGTEAF
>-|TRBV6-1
ASSDARWDTQY